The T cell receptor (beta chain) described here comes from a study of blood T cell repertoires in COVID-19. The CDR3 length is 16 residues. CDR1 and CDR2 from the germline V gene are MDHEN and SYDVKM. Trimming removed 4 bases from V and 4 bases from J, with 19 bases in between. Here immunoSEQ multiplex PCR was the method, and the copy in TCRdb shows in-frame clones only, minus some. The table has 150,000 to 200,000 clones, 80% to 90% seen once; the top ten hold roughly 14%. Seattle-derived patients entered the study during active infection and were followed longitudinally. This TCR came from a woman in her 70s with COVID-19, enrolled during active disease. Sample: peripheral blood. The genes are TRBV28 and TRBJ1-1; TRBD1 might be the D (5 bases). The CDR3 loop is CASSSPRAGQGTEAFF. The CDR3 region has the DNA TGTGCCAGCAGTTCCCCCCGTGCAGGGCAGGGCACTGAAGCTTTCTTT.